Described below is a single T cell receptor (beta chain) sequence and its context. TCRdb's copy holds only in-frame clones and misses some; the assay was immunoSEQ multiplex PCR. The sample carries approximately 700,000 clones, more than 70% recorded once. This entry is derived from a study of shared clonotypes between healthy human individuals. This CDR3 comprises 13 residues. Germline CDR1 is LNHDA and CDR2 is SQIVND (reference sequence). Trimming took off 4 bases at V and 2 bases at J, with 8 bases between the two ends. The sample consisted of memory CD4+ T cells sorted from blood. The subset here: CD45RA-negative fraction. The sequence was collected from a woman younger than 45 in good health. V gene TRBV19 combines with J gene TRBJ1-2; D not certain. This chain's CDR3 is CASSTQQNYGYTF. The CDR3 DNA reads TGTGCCAGTAGTACTCAGCAGAACTATGGCTACACCTTC.